The 21 T cell receptor beta chains listed next were all sequenced from one sample in a study of Ad26.COV2.S vaccination and SARS-CoV-2 variants (dated by TCRdb to about 2021). This specimen's treatment or condition label, per the study, means: roughly 20 received Ad26.COV2.S at low or high dose, single or two shots; about 5 received placebo; per-sample allocation not given. Repertoires of vaccine and placebo recipients were sequenced from samples taken on day 63 after the first injection. The method behind the library was the immunoSEQ multiplex PCR assay. TCRdb's version of the immuneACCESS table is confined to in-frame rearrangements and falls short of the full clone set. An unresolved V gene accounts for under half of the shortfall where checked; the remainder is of unknown origin. Here the sample has more than 300,000 clones; about 87% occur a single time. The ten most abundant clones make up around 6.4% of the sample.

Sequencing used peripheral blood, obtained in a trial of Ad26.COV2.S vaccine versus placebo. Source of these receptors: a person aged 18 to 65 who received the Ad26.COV2.S COVID-19 vaccine or a placebo.

J is TRBJ2-1 and V is TRBV2; D may be TRBD2 (5 bases). The CDR3 length is 13 residues. Trimming pared 6 bases from V and 6 bases from J, leaving 12 bases between. CDR1 and CDR2 (germline): SNHLY, FYNNEI. As DNA, the CDR3 is TGTGCCAGCAGCGCCACGGGGTTCAATGAGCAGTTCTTC. This codes for CASSATGFNEQFF.

Here the CDR3 reads CASSLNNEQFF. The CDR3 DNA reads TGTGCCAGCAGCCTGAACAATGAGCAGTTCTTC. V usage is TRBV3-1 (or the pseudogene TRBV3-2) and J usage is TRBJ2-1; D unresolved. V gave up 4 bases and J gave up 5 bases, with 3 bases separating them. Germline loops: CDR1 LGHDT, CDR2 YNNKEL (reference sequence). The CDR3 length is 11 residues.

The chain carries TRBV4-2 and TRBJ1-6, with 9 bases fitting TRBD1. This CDR3 contains 17 residues. Germline CDR1 LGHNA, CDR2 YNFKEQ. Trimming cost V 0 bases and J 3 bases; bases outside gene matches: 3. The CDR3 DNA reads as TGTGCCAGCAGCCAAGATCAGGGACAGGGCTATAATTCACCCCTCCACTTT. Translating gives CASSQDQGQGYNSPLHF.

The chain couples TRBV28 to TRBJ2-5; D possibly corresponds to TRBD2 (7 bases). This CDR3 is 16 amino acids long. CDR1 is MDHEN and CDR2 is SYDVKM in the germline V gene. Trimming stripped 4 bases from V and 5 bases from J, with 20 bases between. The CDR3 protein is CASSSLIPGGPETQYF. The CDR3 coding sequence is TGTGCCAGCAGTTCCCTTATTCCCGGGGGGCCGGAGACCCAGTACTTC.

The chain couples TRBV6-1 to TRBJ1-1, with D unresolved. V gave up 3 bases and J gave up 2 bases, with 7 bases separating them. The germline V gene encodes CDR1 MNHNS and CDR2 SASEGT. CDR3 length equals 13 residues. CDR3 sequence: CASSDPGNTEAFF. CDR3 DNA sequence: TGTGCCAGCAGTGATCCGGGTAACACTGAAGCTTTCTTT.

The genes are TRBV25-1 and TRBJ1-1, with no clear D. Trimming left V 1 base short and J 0 bases short, with 3 bases between. The CDR3 totals 13 residues. Germline V CDR1 and CDR2: MGHDK, SYGVNS. The CDR3 DNA follows: TGTGCCAGCAGTGAATTAGTGAACACTGAAGCTTTCTTT. This translates into CASSELVNTEAFF.

The chain employs TRBV4-3 and TRBJ2-7; 9 bases fit TRBD1. V shed 3 bases, J shed 4 bases, and the junction held 7 bases outside the gene matches. Germline CDR1 LGHNA, CDR2 YSLEER. This CDR3 is 15 amino acids long. The CDR3 protein is CASSHKPGQGYEQYF. The CDR3 nucleotides read TGCGCCAGCAGCCACAAACCGGGACAGGGATACGAGCAGTACTTC.

The chain is built from TRBV7-3 and TRBJ1-6; D gene unclear. CDR3 length: 14 amino acids. Deletions cut 1 base from V and 7 bases from J, with 8 bases between. Germline V gene data show CDR1 as SGHTA and CDR2 as FQGTGA. CDR3 bases: TGTGCCAGCAGCTTAAAACAGAGGAATTCACCCCTCCACTTT. Translated, it gives CASSLKQRNSPLHF.

The V gene is TRBV28, the J gene TRBJ2-7, with D uncertain. Germline CDR1 is MDHEN and CDR2 is SYDVKM. CDR3 length: 13 residues. Trimming removed 6 bases from V and 7 bases from J, with 16 bases in between. CDR3: CASRGLPAEEQYF. The CDR3 DNA is TGTGCCAGCAGGGGCCTTCCCGCTGAGGAGCAGTACTTC.

V and J are TRBV7-3 and TRBJ2-3; 8 bases are shared with TRBD1. Germline trimming cut 7 bases from V and 0 bases from J; bases unmatched to any gene: 9. The CDR3 spans 16 residues. Germline CDR1 is SGHTA and CDR2 is FQGTGA. The CDR3 protein is CASNYGQGVSTDTQYF. CDR3 DNA: TGTGCCAGCAACTACGGACAGGGCGTTAGCACAGATACGCAGTATTTT.

The rearrangement joins TRBV19 to TRBJ2-1; D is perhaps TRBD1 (6 bases). Trimming shortened V by 2 bases and J by 6 bases, and 32 bases separated the two germline ends. CDR3 length: 21 residues. The germline V gene has CDR1 LNHDA and CDR2 SQIVND (reference sequence). CDR3 region: CASSILSTGSSQSRLFNEQFF. The CDR3 DNA is TGTGCCAGTAGTATATTGTCAACAGGGAGTTCCCAGTCCAGGTTGTTCAATGAGCAGTTCTTC.

This clone came up once. This sequence joins TRBV2 and TRBJ1-1, with D unresolved. The germline gives CDR1 SNHLY, CDR2 FYNNEI. Trimming left V 6 bases short and J 8 bases short, with 13 bases between. The CDR3 runs 12 residues. In nucleotides, the CDR3 is TGTGCCAGCAGAGACTCCTCCAGGGAAGCTTTCTTT. This codes for CASRDSSREAFF.

V and J are TRBV30 and TRBJ1-5; a weak D match, TRBD1 (5 bases). With 2 bases removed from V and 4 bases from J, the gap between germline ends came to 12 bases. This CDR3 has 14 residues. The germline V gene encodes CDR1 GTSNPN and CDR2 SVGIG (reference sequence). This CDR3 reads CAWSFGRVNQPQHF. The CDR3 DNA reads TGTGCCTGGAGTTTTGGCAGGGTAAATCAGCCCCAGCATTTT.

The rearrangement joins TRBV6-6 to TRBJ1-1; D call uncertain. The V end was cut by 7 bases, the J end by 2 bases, with 14 bases between. Germline V gene data show CDR1 as MNHNY and CDR2 as SVGAGI (reference sequence). The CDR3 consists of 14 residues. DNA of the CDR3: TGTGCCAGCAAAAGATTGACGGAAAACACTGAAGCTTTCTTT. Amino acid sequence: CASKRLTENTEAFF.

The chain links TRBV7-3 to TRBJ2-2, with D tentatively TRBD1 (6 bases). Germline V lookup: CDR1 SGHTA, CDR2 FQGTGA. This CDR3 spans 18 amino acids. V gave up 5 bases and J gave up 5 bases, with 24 bases separating them. The CDR3 reads CASSLTTGQGSFTGELFF. For the CDR3, the DNA is TGTGCCAGCAGCCTTACAACGGGGCAGGGGAGTTTTACCGGGGAGCTGTTTTTT. Variable domain in full (rest from reference TRBV7-3 and TRBJ2-2): GAGVSQTPSNKVTEKGKYVELRCDPISGHTALYWYRQSLGQGPEFLIYFQGTGAADDSGLPNDRFFAVRPEGSVSTLKIQRTERGDSAVYLCASSLTTGQGSFTGELFFGEGSRLTVL.

Remarks on this clone: Other DNA sequences in this specimen translate into the identical CDR3. CDR3 in DNA: TGTGCTAGTGGTCTCCGACAGGGGGCTTACGGGGAGCTGTTTTTT. Residues: CASGLRQGAYGELFF. The rearrangement joins TRBV12-5 to TRBJ2-2; 10 nucleotides align to TRBD1. The CDR3 length is 15 residues. The V segment lost 5 bases and the J segment 7 bases; nucleotides outside the gene matches: 7. Per germline, CDR1 LGHNT and CDR2 FRNRAP.

In this sample, this clone turned up a few times. The J gene is TRBJ1-3, the V gene TRBV4-1; maybe TRBD1 (5 bases). The V gene lost 0 bases and the J gene lost 7 bases, with 10 bases spanning the gap. This CDR3 has 14 amino acids. Germline V gene lookup returns CDR1 MGHRA and CDR2 YSYEKL. The DNA of the CDR3 is TGCGCCAGCAGCCAAGATACGGGGCCGAACACCATATATTTT. It encodes CASSQDTGPNTIYF.

The CDR3 DNA sequence: TGTGCCAGCAGTCCCGGCGCAGGGGGGAGCAATCAGCCCCAGCATTTT. Translated: CASSPGAGGSNQPQHF. The chain uses TRBV7-9 and TRBJ1-5; 7 nucleotides line up with TRBD1. Germline-derived CDR1 and CDR2 are SEHNR and FQNEAQ (reference sequence). This CDR3 has 16 residues. The J segment lost 1 base and the V segment lost 6 bases, leaving 9 bases of the junction unmatched.

The chain is built from TRBV3-1 (or the pseudogene TRBV3-2) and TRBJ1-6, with a tentative D call TRBD1 (5 bases). The V gene's germline CDR1 is LGHDT and CDR2 YNNKEL (reference sequence). The CDR3 loop spans 14 amino acids. Trimming shortened V by 5 bases and J by 8 bases, and 13 bases separated the two germline ends. CDR3 in amino acids: CASSLDRGYSPLHF. CDR3 DNA: TGTGCCAGCAGCTTAGATAGGGGATATTCACCCCTCCACTTT.

Only one count was recorded for this clone. Other DNA variants within this sample encode the same CDR3. The chain couples TRBV6-2 or TRBV6-3 to TRBJ1-1; D not certain. From germline, CDR1 is MNHEY and CDR2 SVGEGT. The CDR3 runs 14 residues. The V end was cut by 2 bases, the J end by 4 bases, with 11 bases between. CDR3 sequence (DNA): TGTGCCAGCAGTTACGCACGTGGTTTCACTGAAGCTTTCTTT. Translating it yields CASSYARGFTEAFF.

The chain combines TRBV30 with TRBJ2-7; D not certain. With 0 bases removed from V and 4 bases from J, the gap between germline ends came to 16 bases. Germline V gene lookup returns CDR1 GTSNPN and CDR2 SVGIG (reference sequence). The CDR3 runs to 15 residues. CDR3 DNA: TGTGCCTGGAGTGTACCCCTCTTGTCTGGGTACGAGCAGTACTTC. Its translation is CAWSVPLLSGYEQYF.